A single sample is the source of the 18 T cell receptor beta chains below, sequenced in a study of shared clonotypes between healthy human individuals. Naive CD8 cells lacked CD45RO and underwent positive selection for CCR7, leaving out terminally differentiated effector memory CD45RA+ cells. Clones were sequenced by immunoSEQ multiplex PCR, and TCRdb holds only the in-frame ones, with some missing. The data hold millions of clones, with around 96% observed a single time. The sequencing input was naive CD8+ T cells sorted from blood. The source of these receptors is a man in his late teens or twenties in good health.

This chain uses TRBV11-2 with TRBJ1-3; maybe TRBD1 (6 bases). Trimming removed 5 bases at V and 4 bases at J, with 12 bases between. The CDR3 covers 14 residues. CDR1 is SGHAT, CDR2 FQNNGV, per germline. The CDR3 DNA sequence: TGTGCCAGCAGCAAGGAAGACAGGGGAAACACCATATATTTT. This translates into CASSKEDRGNTIYF.

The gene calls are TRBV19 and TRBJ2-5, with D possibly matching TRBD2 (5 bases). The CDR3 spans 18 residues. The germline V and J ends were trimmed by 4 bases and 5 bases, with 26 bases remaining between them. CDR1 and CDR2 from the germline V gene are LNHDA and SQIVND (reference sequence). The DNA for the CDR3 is TGTGCCAGTAGTAGGGAGCCGGTAATAGTAGTGGATTTGGAGACCCAGTACTTC. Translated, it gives CASSREPVIVVDLETQYF.

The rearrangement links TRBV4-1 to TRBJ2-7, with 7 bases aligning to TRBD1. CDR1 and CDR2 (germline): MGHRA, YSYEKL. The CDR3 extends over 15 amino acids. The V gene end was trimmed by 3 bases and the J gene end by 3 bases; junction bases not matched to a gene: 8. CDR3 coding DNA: TGCGCCAGCAGCCATAGACAGGGCACTATCTACGAGCAGTACTTC. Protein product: CASSHRQGTIYEQYF.

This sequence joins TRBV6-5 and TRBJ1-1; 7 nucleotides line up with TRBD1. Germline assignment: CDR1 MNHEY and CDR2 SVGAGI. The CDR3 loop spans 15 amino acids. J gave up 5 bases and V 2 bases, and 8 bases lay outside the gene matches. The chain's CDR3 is CASSYLSPTGTEAFF. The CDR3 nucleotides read TGTGCCAGCAGTTACCTCTCCCCGACAGGGACTGAAGCTTTCTTT.

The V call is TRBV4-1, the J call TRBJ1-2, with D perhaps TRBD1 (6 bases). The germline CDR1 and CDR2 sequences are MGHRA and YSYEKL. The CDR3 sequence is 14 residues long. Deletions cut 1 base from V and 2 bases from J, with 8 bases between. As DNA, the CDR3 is TGCGCCAGCAGCCAAGCAACAGGGAACTATGGCTACACCTTC. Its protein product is CASSQATGNYGYTF.

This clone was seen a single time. CDR3 nucleotide sequence: TGCGCCAGCAGTGATGACAGGAAACCCTATGGCTACACCTTC. Its translation: CASSDDRKPYGYTF. The chain links TRBV10-2 to TRBJ1-2, with D possibly matching TRBD1 (6 bases). The V gene's germline CDR1 is WSHSY and CDR2 SAAADI. V lost 3 bases, J lost 4 bases, and 12 bases lay in between. The CDR3 contains 14 residues.

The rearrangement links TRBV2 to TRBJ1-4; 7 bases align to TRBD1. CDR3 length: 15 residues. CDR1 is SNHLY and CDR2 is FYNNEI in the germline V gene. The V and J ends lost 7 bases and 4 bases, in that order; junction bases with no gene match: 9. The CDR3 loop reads CASKDRKGNNEKLFF. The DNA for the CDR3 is TGTGCCAGCAAGGACAGGAAGGGAAATAATGAAAAACTGTTTTTT.

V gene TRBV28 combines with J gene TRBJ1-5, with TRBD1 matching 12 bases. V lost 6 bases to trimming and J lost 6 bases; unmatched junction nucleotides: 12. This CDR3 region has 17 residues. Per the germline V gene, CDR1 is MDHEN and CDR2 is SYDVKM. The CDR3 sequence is CASSYRAGTGGGQPQHF. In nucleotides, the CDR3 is TGTGCCAGCAGCTATAGAGCCGGGACAGGGGGCGGTCAGCCCCAGCATTTT.

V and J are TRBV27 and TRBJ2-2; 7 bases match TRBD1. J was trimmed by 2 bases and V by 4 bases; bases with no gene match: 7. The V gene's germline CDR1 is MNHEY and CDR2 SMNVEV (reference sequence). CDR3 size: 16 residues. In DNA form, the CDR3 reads TGTGCCAGCAGTTACCCCACAGGGGATAACACCGGGGAGCTGTTTTTT. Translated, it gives CASSYPTGDNTGELFF.

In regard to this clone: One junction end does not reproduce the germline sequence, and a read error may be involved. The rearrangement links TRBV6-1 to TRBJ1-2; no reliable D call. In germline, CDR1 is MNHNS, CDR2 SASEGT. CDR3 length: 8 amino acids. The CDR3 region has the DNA TGTGCCAGCACGCTTCAAAACTTC. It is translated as CASTLQNF.

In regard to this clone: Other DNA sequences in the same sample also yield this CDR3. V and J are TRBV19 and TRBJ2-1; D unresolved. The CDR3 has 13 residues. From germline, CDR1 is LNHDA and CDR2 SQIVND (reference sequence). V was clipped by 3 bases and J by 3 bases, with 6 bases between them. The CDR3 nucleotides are TGTGCCAGTAGTATCGACGGCTACAATGAGCAGTTCTTC. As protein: CASSIDGYNEQFF.

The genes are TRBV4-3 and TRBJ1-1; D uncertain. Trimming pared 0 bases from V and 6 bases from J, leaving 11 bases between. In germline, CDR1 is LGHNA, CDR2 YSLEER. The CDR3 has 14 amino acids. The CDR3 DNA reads TGCGCCAGCAGCCAAGATGCGGGGTACCCTGAAGCTTTCTTT. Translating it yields CASSQDAGYPEAFF.

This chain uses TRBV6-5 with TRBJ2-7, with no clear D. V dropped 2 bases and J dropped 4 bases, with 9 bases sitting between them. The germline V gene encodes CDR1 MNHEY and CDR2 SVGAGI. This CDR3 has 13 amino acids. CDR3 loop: CASSYRPPYEQYF. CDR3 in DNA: TGTGCCAGCAGTTACCGGCCACCATACGAGCAGTACTTC.

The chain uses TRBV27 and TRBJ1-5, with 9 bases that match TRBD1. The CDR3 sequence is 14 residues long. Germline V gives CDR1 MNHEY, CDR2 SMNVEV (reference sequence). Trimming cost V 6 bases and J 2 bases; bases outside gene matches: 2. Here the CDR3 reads CASRRTGGNQPQHF. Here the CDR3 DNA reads TGTGCCAGCAGGAGGACAGGGGGCAATCAGCCCCAGCATTTT.

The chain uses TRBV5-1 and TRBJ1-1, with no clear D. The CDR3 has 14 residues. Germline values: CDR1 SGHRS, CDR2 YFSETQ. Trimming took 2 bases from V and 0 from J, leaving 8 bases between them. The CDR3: CASSFNHMNTEAFF. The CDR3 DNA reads TGCGCCAGCAGCTTTAACCACATGAACACTGAAGCTTTCTTT.

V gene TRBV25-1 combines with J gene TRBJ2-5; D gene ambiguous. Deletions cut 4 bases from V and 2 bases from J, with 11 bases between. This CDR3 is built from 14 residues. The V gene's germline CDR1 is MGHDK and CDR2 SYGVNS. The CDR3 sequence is CASSGAGGQETQYF. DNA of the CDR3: TGTGCCAGCAGTGGGGCAGGTGGTCAAGAGACCCAGTACTTC.

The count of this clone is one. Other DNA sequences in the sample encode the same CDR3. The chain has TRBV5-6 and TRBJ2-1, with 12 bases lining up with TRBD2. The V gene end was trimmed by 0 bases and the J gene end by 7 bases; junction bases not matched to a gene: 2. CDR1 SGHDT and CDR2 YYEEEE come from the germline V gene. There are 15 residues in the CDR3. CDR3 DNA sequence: TGTGCCAGCAGCTTGGGACTAGCGGGAGCAAATGAGCAGTTCTTC. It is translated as CASSLGLAGANEQFF.

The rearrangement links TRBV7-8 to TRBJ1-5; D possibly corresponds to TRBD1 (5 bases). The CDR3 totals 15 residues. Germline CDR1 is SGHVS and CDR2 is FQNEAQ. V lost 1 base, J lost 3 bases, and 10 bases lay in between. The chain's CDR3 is CASSLGEGPNQPQHF. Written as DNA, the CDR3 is TGTGCCAGCAGCTTAGGCGAGGGACCCAATCAGCCCCAGCATTTT.